This T cell receptor beta chain was identified in a study of early T cells in non-severe SARS-CoV-2 infection. Study-wide background: Whole-blood bulk RNA, unsorted, was sequenced, and chains were unpaired.

This clonotype turned up a few times. Separate cDNA molecules each had unique molecular identifiers attached to them. TCRdb recomputed calls from the 5' RACE reads with MiXCR, one row per CDR3 protein. Of about 50,000 distinct CDR3 sequences in the sample, about 10% were seen once. Germline-derived CDR1 and CDR2 are SGHKS and YYEKEE (reference sequence). The CDR3 is 15 amino acids. The ends were cut back, 5 bases at V and 4 bases at J, with 18 bases in the middle. Specimen: whole blood. The chain uses TRBV5-5 and TRBJ1-1; D not resolved. This TCR came from an adult who was a healthcare worker with PCR-confirmed SARS-CoV-2 infection or an uninfected control (not recorded which). DNA of the CDR3: TGTGCCAGCAGTCTCCTGACATATAAGGGCACTGAAGCTTTCTTT. As protein: CASSLLTYKGTEAFF.